These 21 T cell receptor beta chains were all obtained from the same sample, sequenced in a study of shared T cell receptors in the human thymus. The repertoire was sequenced with immunoSEQ multiplex PCR; TCRdb's copy has only in-frame clones and lacks some. Of some 640,000 clones in the sample, roughly 86% were seen once. The sample also formed part of further work on human thymus T cells.

Specimen: thymocytes. The receptors derive from a boy under three years old with a congenital heart defect.

V gene TRBV4-3 combines with J gene TRBJ1-1; D unclear. V gave up 2 bases and J gave up 1 base, with 5 bases separating them. The CDR3 length is 13 residues. The germline gives CDR1 LGHNA, CDR2 YSLEER. DNA for the CDR3: TGCGCCAGCAGCCAAACAGAGAACACTGAAGCTTTCTTT. Amino acids: CASSQTENTEAFF.

This clone was counted between two and nine times. The V and J genes are TRBV12-5 and TRBJ2-7; D is uncertain. Germline-derived CDR1 and CDR2 are LGHNT and FRNRAP. The V gene lost 3 bases and the J gene lost 6 bases, with 12 bases spanning the gap. CDR3 length: 13 amino acids. CDR3: CASGFGRASEQYF. In nucleotides, the CDR3 is TGTGCTAGTGGTTTCGGTAGAGCTAGCGAGCAGTACTTC.

In DNA, the CDR3 is TGTGCCAGCAGCTCCCGGAGGGGAAATGGCTACACCTTC. Translation gives CASSSRRGNGYTF. The V gene is TRBV5-4, the J gene TRBJ1-2; D might be TRBD1 (5 bases). Deletions cut 3 bases from V and 6 bases from J, with 12 bases between. CDR1 SGHNT and CDR2 YYREEE come from the germline V gene (reference sequence). The CDR3 has 13 amino acids.

This chain connects TRBV19 to TRBJ2-7; the match to TRBD2 covers 9 bases. CDR1 is LNHDA and CDR2 is SQIVND in the germline V gene (reference sequence). The V and J ends lost 0 bases and 3 bases, in that order; junction bases with no gene match: 9. CDR3 length: 17 residues. CDR3: CASSIEARLAGFYEQYF. CDR3 coding DNA: TGTGCCAGTAGTATAGAGGCTCGGCTAGCGGGGTTCTACGAGCAGTACTTC. The full variable domain, in which reference TRBV19 and TRBJ2-7 provide the parts outside the CDR3, is DGGITQSPKYLFRKEGQNVTLSCEQNLNHDAMYWYRQDPGQGLRLIYYSQIVNDFQKGDIAEGYSVSREKKESFPLTVTSAQKNPTAFYLCASSIEARLAGFYEQYFGPGTRLTVT.

The chain recombines TRBV6-1 with TRBJ1-6; no definite D call. V was trimmed by 0 bases and J by 10 bases, leaving 13 bases between them. This CDR3 has 15 amino acids. CDR1 is MNHNS and CDR2 is SASEGT in the germline V gene. The CDR3 DNA reads as TGTGCCAGCAGTGAAGCTGGAGGTTTAAGGTCACCCCTCCACTTT. Its translation: CASSEAGGLRSPLHF.

The genes are TRBV5-6 and TRBJ2-7; possible D gene TRBD2, 5 bases. The CDR3 is 12 residues long. CDR1 and CDR2 from the germline V gene are SGHDT and YYEEEE. Trimming cost V 5 bases and J 5 bases, with 11 bases left between them. In DNA, the CDR3 is TGTGCCAGCAGTATGGTCGGGGACGAGCAGTACTTC. This sequence encodes CASSMVGDEQYF.

The chain employs TRBV6-1 and TRBJ2-7; D is perhaps TRBD1 (5 bases). The length of the CDR3 is 16 residues. CDR1 is MNHNS and CDR2 is SASEGT in the germline V gene. V was cut by 3 bases and J by 4 bases, with 19 bases left in between. The CDR3 region is CASSESPVGRAYEQYF. CDR3 sequence (DNA): TGTGCCAGCAGTGAGAGTCCCGTGGGCAGGGCATACGAGCAGTACTTC.

In DNA form, the CDR3 reads TGTGCCAGCAAAAAGGGGCGCCACCACTACGAGCAGTACTTC. Translated: CASKKGRHHYEQYF. The genes are TRBV28 and TRBJ2-7; D possibly corresponds to TRBD1 (5 bases). This CDR3 spans 14 amino acids. In germline, CDR1 is MDHEN, CDR2 SYDVKM. Between the trimmed V and J ends, which lost 7 bases and 3 bases, there was a span of 16 bases.

The count of this clone is one. This chain uses TRBV15 with TRBJ1-2; D is possibly TRBD1 (5 bases). Germline CDR1 and CDR2: LNHNV and YYDKDF (reference sequence). V lost 5 bases to trimming and J lost 6 bases, with 13 bases between them. The CDR3 runs 13 residues. In DNA form, the CDR3 reads TGTGCCACCAGCGATAATCTCAGGGATGGCTACACCTTC. This codes for CATSDNLRDGYTF.

The V and J genes are TRBV15 and TRBJ2-1; the match to TRBD1 covers 8 bases. Germline assignment: CDR1 LNHNV and CDR2 YYDKDF (reference sequence). There are 17 residues in the CDR3. The junction had 11 bases not matched to a gene; V was cut back by 3 bases and J by 4 bases. Written as DNA, the CDR3 is TGTGCCACCAGCAGGCCCCGTGGACAGGGAAATTACAATGAGCAGTTCTTC. Its protein product is CATSRPRGQGNYNEQFF. The entire variable domain, with the rest obtained from reference TRBV15 and TRBJ2-1, is as follows: DAMVIQNPRYQVTQFGKPVTLSCSQTLNHNVMYWYQQKSSQAPKLLFHYYDKDFNNEADTPDNFQSRRPNTSFCFLDIRSPGLGDTAMYLCATSRPRGQGNYNEQFFGPGTRLTVL.

V is TRBV4-3 and J is TRBJ1-2; TRBD1 is a possible D gene (5 bases). V was trimmed by 5 bases and J by 5 bases, leaving 18 bases between them. Germline V CDR1 and CDR2: LGHNA, YSLEER. This CDR3 spans 15 amino acids. CDR3 sequence reads: CASSNLKSPGYGYTF. The CDR3 nucleotides are TGCGCCAGCAGCAATTTAAAGTCCCCAGGGTATGGCTACACCTTC.

V is TRBV15 and J is TRBJ2-6, with 8 bases that match TRBD2. CDR1 and CDR2 from the germline V gene are LNHNV and YYDKDF (reference sequence). Trimming removed 0 bases from V and 0 bases from J; junction bases left unmatched: 4. The CDR3 has 18 residues. The CDR3 region is CATSREREGGSGANVLTF. In DNA, the CDR3 is TGTGCCACCAGCAGAGAACGGGAGGGGGGCTCTGGGGCCAACGTCCTGACTTTC.

The rearrangement links TRBV14 to TRBJ2-7, with 7 bases identical to TRBD1. The CDR3 sequence is 14 residues long. Germline loops: CDR1 SGHDN, CDR2 FVKESK. Unmatched junction bases numbered 6, after V lost 4 bases and J lost 3 bases. For the CDR3, the DNA is TGTGCCAGCAGCCCCCGGGACAGACTCTACGAGCAGTACTTC. It encodes CASSPRDRLYEQYF.

This rearrangement joins TRBV20-1 to TRBJ2-5, with D possibly TRBD1 on 6 matching bases. Germline V gene data show CDR1 as DFQATT and CDR2 as SNEGSKA (reference sequence). V was pared by 5 bases and J by 5 bases, with 6 bases between. This CDR3 has 10 amino acids. The CDR3 here is CSADRETQYF. The CDR3 DNA is TGCAGTGCTGACAGGGAGACCCAGTACTTC.

The J gene is TRBJ1-2, the V gene TRBV19, with 8 bases fitting TRBD1. The trim removed 0 bases at V and 4 bases at J, leaving 4 bases unmatched. This CDR3 is 15 amino acids long. CDR1 is LNHDA and CDR2 is SQIVND in the germline V gene (reference sequence). CDR3 nucleotide sequence: TGTGCCAGTAGTATAGATACTGGACAGGGCTATGGCTACACCTTC. Translating it yields CASSIDTGQGYGYTF.

The rearrangement joins TRBV7-9 to TRBJ1-2, with D perhaps matching TRBD1 (5 bases). The CDR3 contains 13 residues. Germline V CDR1 and CDR2: SEHNR, FQNEAQ (reference sequence). V lost 3 bases to trimming and J lost 8 bases, with 13 bases between them. CDR3 coding DNA: TGTGCCAGCAGCTTGGCCGAGACAGAGGGCTACACCTTC. Protein: CASSLAETEGYTF.

In this sample, this clone turned up once. This chain links TRBV18 with TRBJ1-1; 8 positions agree with TRBD1. With V trimmed by 1 base and J by 3 bases, 7 bases remained unmatched. CDR3 size: 16 residues. The germline gives CDR1 KGHSH, CDR2 LQKENI. The CDR3 sequence is CASSPRGGQAHTEAFF. DNA of the CDR3: TGTGCCAGCTCACCACGCGGGGGACAGGCCCACACTGAAGCTTTCTTT.

The chain combines TRBV27 with TRBJ2-1; 11 bases are shared with TRBD2. With V trimmed by 5 bases and J by 4 bases, 7 bases remained unmatched. The CDR3 consists of 16 residues. In germline, CDR1 is MNHEY, CDR2 SMNVEV (reference sequence). The DNA for the CDR3 is TGTGCCAGCAGTCACACTCTAGCGGGGGGATACAATGAGCAGTTCTTC. Encoded protein: CASSHTLAGGYNEQFF.

The rearrangement joins TRBV9 to TRBJ1-6; D is ambiguous. CDR1 is SGDLS, CDR2 YYNGEE, per germline. With 4 bases removed from V and 7 bases from J, the gap between germline ends came to 18 bases. CDR3 length equals 16 residues. The CDR3 sequence is CASSPHSRGVNSPLHF. The CDR3 DNA sequence: TGTGCCAGCAGCCCACATAGTAGAGGTGTGAATTCACCCCTCCACTTT. Looking up the rest from reference TRBV9 and TRBJ1-6 gives the full variable domain: DSGVTQTPKHLITATGQRVTLRCSPRSGDLSVYWYQQSLDQGLQFLIQYYNGEERAKGNILERFSAQQFPDLHSELNLSSLELGDSALYFCASSPHSRGVNSPLHFGNGTRLTVT.

V usage is TRBV6-6 and J usage is TRBJ2-7; 9 nucleotides match TRBD1. CDR3 length: 14 residues. CDR1 and CDR2 from the germline V gene are MNHNY and SVGAGI (reference sequence). Trimming took 0 bases from V and 5 from J; bases not matched to a gene: 2. The chain's CDR3 is CASSYSTGGHEQYF. The CDR3, as DNA: TGTGCCAGCAGTTACTCTACAGGGGGCCACGAGCAGTACTTC.

The chain has TRBV10-3 and TRBJ2-2; D may be TRBD2 (5 bases). The V and J ends lost 3 bases and 1 base respectively, with 12 bases between them. Germline CDR1 ENHRY, CDR2 SYGVKD. This CDR3 is 16 amino acids long. The CDR3 protein is CAISDLRERNTGELFF. In nucleotides, the CDR3 is TGTGCCATCAGTGATTTAAGGGAGCGGAACACCGGGGAGCTGTTTTTT.